This T cell receptor beta chain was sequenced for a study of human T cells and chemical hapten exposure. The time point denotes: patch test 2, 6 weeks after DPC sensitization. Specified treatment: therapeutic diphenylcyclopropenone sensitization with weekly scalp DPC. A few counts support this clonotype. Its antigen is currently unknown. Whole-study findings and limits: Alopecia was present in the donors, so their immune response may differ from healthy people's. The number of TCRs over 1 in 1000 frequency stayed unchanged after DPC.

Each cDNA molecule in the library carried unique molecular identifiers. In TCRdb, the RACE reads were re-called with MiXCR into one record per CDR3 protein. This table has 100,000 or so distinct CDR3 sequences, approximately 10% appearing once. This sequence originates from a man in his forties or fifties with alopecia areata. Some clones in this sample may be carry-over from other donors' samples. Sample: whole blood, taken in connection with sensitization to the hapten diphenylcyclopropenone (DPC).

The CDR3 loop reads CASSLAKGGTEAFF. The CDR3 DNA reads TGTGCCAGCAGCTTAGCGAAGGGGGGGACTGAAGCTTTCTTT. The chain uses TRBV7-2 and TRBJ1-1; the D gene is possibly TRBD1 (6 bases). V lost 0 bases to trimming and J lost 5 bases, with 10 bases between them. Germline V gives CDR1 SGHTA, CDR2 FQGNSA. The CDR3 is 14 residues long.